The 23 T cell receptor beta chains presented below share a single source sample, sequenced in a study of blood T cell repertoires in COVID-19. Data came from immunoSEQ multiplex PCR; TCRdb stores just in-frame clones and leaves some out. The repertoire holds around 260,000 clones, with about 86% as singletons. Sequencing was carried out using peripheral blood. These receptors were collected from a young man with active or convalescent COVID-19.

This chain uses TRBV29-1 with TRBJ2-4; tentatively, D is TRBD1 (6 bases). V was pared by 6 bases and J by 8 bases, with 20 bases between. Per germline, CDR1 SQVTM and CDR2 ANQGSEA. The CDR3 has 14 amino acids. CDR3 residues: CSVGEQGTVDIQYF. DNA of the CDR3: TGCAGCGTGGGGGAACAGGGAACAGTAGACATTCAGTACTTC.

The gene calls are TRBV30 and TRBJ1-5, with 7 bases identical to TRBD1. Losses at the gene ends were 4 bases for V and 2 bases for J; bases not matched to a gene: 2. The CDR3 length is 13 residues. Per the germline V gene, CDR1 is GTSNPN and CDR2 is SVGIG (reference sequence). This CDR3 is CAWTGGRNQPQHF. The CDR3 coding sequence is TGTGCCTGGACAGGGGGTCGCAATCAGCCCCAGCATTTT. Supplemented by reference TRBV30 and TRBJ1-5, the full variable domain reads SQTIHQWPATLVQPVGSPLSLECTVEGTSNPNLYWYRQAAGRGLQLLFYSVGIGQISSEVPQNLSASRPQDRQFILSSKKLLLSDSGFYLCAWTGGRNQPQHFGDGTRLSIL.

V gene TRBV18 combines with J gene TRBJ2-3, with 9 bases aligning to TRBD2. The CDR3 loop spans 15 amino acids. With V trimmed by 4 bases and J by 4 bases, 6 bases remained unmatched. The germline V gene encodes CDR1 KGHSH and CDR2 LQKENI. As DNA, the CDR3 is TGTGCCAGCTCACTGGGACTAGCAGGGGCAGATACGCAGTATTTT. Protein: CASSLGLAGADTQYF.

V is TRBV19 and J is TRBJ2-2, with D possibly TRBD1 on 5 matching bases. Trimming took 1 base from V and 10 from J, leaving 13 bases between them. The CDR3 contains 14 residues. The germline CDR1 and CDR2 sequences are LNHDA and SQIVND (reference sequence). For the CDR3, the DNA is TGTGCCAGTAGTATAGCCCAGGGTTCGGAGGAGCTGTTTTTT. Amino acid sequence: CASSIAQGSEELFF.

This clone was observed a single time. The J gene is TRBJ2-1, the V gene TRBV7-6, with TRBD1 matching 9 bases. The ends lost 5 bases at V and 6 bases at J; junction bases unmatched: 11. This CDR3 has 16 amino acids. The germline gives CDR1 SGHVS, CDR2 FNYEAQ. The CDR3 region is CASSKRSGTGTNEQFF. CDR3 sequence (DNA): TGTGCCAGCAGCAAAAGGTCGGGGACAGGGACCAATGAGCAGTTCTTC.

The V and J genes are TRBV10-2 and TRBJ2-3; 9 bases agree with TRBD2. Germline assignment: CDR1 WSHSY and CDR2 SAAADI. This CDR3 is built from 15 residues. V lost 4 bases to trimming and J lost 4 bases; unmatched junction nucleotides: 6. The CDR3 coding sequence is TGCGCCAGCAGTGGGTCGGCGGGGGGGCCAGATACGCAGTATTTT. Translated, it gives CASSGSAGGPDTQYF.

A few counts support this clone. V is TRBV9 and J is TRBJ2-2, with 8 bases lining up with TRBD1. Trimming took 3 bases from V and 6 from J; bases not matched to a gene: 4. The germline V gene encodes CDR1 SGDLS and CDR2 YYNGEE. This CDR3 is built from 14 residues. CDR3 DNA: TGTGCCAGCAGCGCCTACAGGGGGGCCGGGGAGCTGTTTTTT. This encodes CASSAYRGAGELFF.

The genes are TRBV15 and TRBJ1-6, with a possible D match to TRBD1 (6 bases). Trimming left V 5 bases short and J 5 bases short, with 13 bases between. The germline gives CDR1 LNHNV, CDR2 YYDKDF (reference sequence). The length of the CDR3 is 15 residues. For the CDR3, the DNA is TGTGCCACCAGCGGAACCCAGGGGAATAATTCACCCCTCCACTTT. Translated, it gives CATSGTQGNNSPLHF.

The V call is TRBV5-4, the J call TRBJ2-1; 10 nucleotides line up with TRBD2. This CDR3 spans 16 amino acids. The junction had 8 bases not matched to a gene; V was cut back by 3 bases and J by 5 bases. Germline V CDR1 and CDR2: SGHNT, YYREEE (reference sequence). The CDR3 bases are TGTGCCAGCAGCTACGATGGACTAGCGGTTAACAATGAGCAGTTCTTC. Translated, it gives CASSYDGLAVNNEQFF.

The CDR3 DNA reads TGTGCCAGCAGCTTAGACACGGGGGGATACACAGATACGCAGTATTTT. It encodes CASSLDTGGYTDTQYF. The chain has TRBV7-8 and TRBJ2-3; 7 bases align to TRBD2. Germline CDR1 and CDR2: SGHVS and FQNEAQ. The CDR3 sequence is 16 residues long. J was trimmed by 2 bases and V by 1 base; bases with no gene match: 6.

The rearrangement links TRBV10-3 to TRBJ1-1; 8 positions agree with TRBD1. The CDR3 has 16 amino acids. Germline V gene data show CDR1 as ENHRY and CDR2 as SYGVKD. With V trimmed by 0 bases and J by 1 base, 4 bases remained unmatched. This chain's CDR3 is CAISESAGGGNTEAFF. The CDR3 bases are TGTGCCATCAGTGAGTCGGCAGGGGGCGGGAACACTGAAGCTTTCTTT.

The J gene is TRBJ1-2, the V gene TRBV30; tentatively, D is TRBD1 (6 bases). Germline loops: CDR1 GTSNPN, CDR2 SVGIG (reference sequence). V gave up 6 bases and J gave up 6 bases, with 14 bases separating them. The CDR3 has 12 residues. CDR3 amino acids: CACGGAEHGYTF. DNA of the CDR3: TGTGCCTGTGGGGGCGCGGAGCATGGCTACACCTTC.

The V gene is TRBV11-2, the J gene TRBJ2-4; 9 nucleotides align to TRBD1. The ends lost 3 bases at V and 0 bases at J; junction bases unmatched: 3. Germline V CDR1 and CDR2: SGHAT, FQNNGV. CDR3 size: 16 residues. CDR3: CASSLTGGLAKNIQYF. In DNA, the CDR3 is TGTGCCAGCAGCTTGACAGGGGGATTAGCCAAAAACATTCAGTACTTC. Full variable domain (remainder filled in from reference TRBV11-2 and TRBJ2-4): EAGVAQSPRYKIIEKRQSVAFWCNPISGHATLYWYQQILGQGPKLLIQFQNNGVVDDSQLPKDRFSAERLKGVDSTLKIQPAKLEDSAVYLCASSLTGGLAKNIQYFGAGTRLSVL.

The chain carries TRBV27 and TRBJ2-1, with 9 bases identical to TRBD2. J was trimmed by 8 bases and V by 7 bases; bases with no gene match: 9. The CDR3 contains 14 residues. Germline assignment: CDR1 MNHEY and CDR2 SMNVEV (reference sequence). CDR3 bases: TGTGCCAGCATCGGGCGGGGGGGCCGTTATGAGCAGTTCTTC. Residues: CASIGRGGRYEQFF.

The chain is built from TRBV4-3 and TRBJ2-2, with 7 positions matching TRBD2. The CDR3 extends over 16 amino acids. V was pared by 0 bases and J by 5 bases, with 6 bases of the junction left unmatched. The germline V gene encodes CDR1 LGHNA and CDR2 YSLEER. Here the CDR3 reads CASSQDPTLATGELFF. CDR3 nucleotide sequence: TGCGCCAGCAGCCAAGACCCAACACTAGCGACCGGGGAGCTGTTTTTT.

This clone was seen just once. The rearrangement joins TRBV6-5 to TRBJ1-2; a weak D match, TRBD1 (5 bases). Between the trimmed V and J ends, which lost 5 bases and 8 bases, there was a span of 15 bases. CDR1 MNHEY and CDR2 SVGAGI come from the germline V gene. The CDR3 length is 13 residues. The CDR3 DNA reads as TGTGCCAGCAGTCCTCTAGGGACTTGGGGCTACACCTTC. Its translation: CASSPLGTWGYTF.

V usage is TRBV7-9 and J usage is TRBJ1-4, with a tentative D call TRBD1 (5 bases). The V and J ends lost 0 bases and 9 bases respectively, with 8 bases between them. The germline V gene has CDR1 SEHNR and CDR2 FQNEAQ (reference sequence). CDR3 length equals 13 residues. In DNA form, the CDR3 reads TGTGCCAGCAGCTTAGCGCAGGGTCAAAAACTGTTTTTT. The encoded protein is CASSLAQGQKLFF. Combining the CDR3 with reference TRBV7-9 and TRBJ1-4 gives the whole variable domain DTGVSQNPRHKITKRGQNVTFRCDPISEHNRLYWYRQTLGQGPEFLTYFQNEAQLEKSRLLSDRFSAERPKGSFSTLEIQRTEQGDSAMYLCASSLAQGQKLFFGSGTQLSVL.

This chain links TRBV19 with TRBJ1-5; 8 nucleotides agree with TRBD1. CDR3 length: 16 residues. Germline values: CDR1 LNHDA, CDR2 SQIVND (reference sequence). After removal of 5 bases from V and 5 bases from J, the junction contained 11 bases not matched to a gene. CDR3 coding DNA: TGTGCCAGTAGTCCCCCCTGGGACAGGACATATCAGCCCCAGCATTTT. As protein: CASSPPWDRTYQPQHF.

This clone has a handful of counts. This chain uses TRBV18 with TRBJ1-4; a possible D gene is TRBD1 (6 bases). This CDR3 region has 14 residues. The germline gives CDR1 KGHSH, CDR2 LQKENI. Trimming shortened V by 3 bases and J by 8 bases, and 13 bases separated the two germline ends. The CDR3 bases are TGTGCCAGCTCACCTCCTCAGGGGAGCGAAAAACTGTTTTTT. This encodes CASSPPQGSEKLFF.

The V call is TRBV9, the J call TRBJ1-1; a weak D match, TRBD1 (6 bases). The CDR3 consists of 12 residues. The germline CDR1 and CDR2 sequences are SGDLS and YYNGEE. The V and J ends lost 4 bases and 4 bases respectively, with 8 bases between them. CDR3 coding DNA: TGTGCCAGCAGCAGAGGGGGCACTGAAGCTTTCTTT. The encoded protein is CASSRGGTEAFF.

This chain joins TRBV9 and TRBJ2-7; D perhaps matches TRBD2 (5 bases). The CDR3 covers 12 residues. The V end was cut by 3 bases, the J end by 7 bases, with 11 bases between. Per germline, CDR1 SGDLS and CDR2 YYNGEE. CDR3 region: CASSAYSGEQYF. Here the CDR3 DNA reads TGTGCCAGCAGCGCTTACTCGGGGGAGCAGTACTTC.

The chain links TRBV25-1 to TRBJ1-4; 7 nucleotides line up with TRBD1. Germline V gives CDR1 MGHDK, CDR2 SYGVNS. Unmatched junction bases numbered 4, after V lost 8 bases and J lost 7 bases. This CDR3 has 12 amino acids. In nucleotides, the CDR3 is TGTGCCAGCGCATGGACAGGTGAAAAACTGTTTTTT. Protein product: CASAWTGEKLFF.

CDR3 nucleotides: TGTGCCAGCAGTTACTCGTTCACAGGAAACAATGAGCAGTTCTTC. This codes for CASSYSFTGNNEQFF. The V and J genes are TRBV6-2 or TRBV6-3 and TRBJ2-1; D is possibly TRBD1 (5 bases). Between the trimmed V and J ends, which lost 0 bases and 5 bases, there was a span of 11 bases. CDR1 MNHEY and CDR2 SVGEGT come from the germline V gene. This CDR3 contains 15 residues.